The 21 T cell receptor beta chains in this list originate from one sample, sequenced in a study of T cell repertoires in cytomegalovirus infection. The antigens for these receptors are not known. Via MiXCR, TCRdb re-called the reads, giving one row per CDR3 protein. The data contain approximately 910,000 distinct CDR3 sequences, approximately 31% of them singletons. Sequencing was performed on cultured CD8+ T cells from PBMCs, taken from culture after CMV antigen stimulation. Receptors originate from a human donor in good health (CMV status not recorded). Some clones in this sample may be carry-over from other donors' samples.

Notes on this clonotype: A junction end diverges from the germline sequence, so it may reflect a read error. V is TRBV6-1 and J is TRBJ1-2; 8 bases agree with TRBD1. CDR3 length: 13 amino acids. CDR1 MNHNS and CDR2 SASEGT come from the germline V gene. The chain's CDR3 is CTSSATGVYGYTF. The CDR3 bases are TGTACCAGCAGTGCGACAGGGGTCTATGGCTACACCTTC.

This clonotype was found a few times. The rearrangement uses TRBV4-1 and TRBJ1-1; D ambiguous. V lost 1 base and J 5 bases, leaving 14 bases between the germline ends. The V gene's germline CDR1 is MGHRA and CDR2 YSYEKL. This CDR3 is built from 15 residues. The CDR3 region is CASSQGWRSGTEAFF. The CDR3 bases are TGCGCCAGCAGCCAAGGTTGGCGGTCGGGGACTGAAGCTTTCTTT.

This chain uses TRBV25-1 with TRBJ2-1; D tentatively reads TRBD1 or TRBD2 (5 bases each). The CDR3 consists of 15 residues. Germline V lookup: CDR1 MGHDK, CDR2 SYGVNS. The germline V and J ends were trimmed by 5 bases and 6 bases, with 17 bases remaining between them. CDR3 amino acids: CASSPPRGRVNEQFF. The CDR3 DNA reads as TGTGCCAGCAGTCCCCCCCGGGGCAGGGTCAATGAGCAGTTCTTC.

The chain recombines TRBV29-1 with TRBJ1-1, with D unclear. Germline V lookup: CDR1 SQVTM, CDR2 ANQGSEA. The CDR3 extends over 12 amino acids. V gave up 3 bases and J gave up 0 bases, with 5 bases separating them. CDR3 sequence (DNA): TGCAGCGTTGAGCCCTTGAACACTGAAGCTTTCTTT. Protein product: CSVEPLNTEAFF.

The chain joins TRBV7-9 to TRBJ1-1, with D perhaps matching TRBD1 (5 bases). This CDR3 contains 15 residues. Trimming cost V 1 base and J 8 bases, with 17 bases left between them. CDR1 and CDR2 (germline): SEHNR, FQNEAQ (reference sequence). CDR3 sequence: CASSLEGTLGPEAFF. In DNA form, the CDR3 reads TGTGCCAGCAGCTTAGAGGGGACTTTAGGGCCGGAAGCTTTCTTT.

This chain connects TRBV11-2 to TRBJ1-1; unclear D gene. Trimming removed 7 bases from V and 7 bases from J, with 7 bases in between. There are 10 residues in the CDR3. Per the germline V gene, CDR1 is SGHAT and CDR2 is FQNNGV. CDR3 coding DNA: TGTGCCAGCAACCCCGTTGAAGCTTTCTTT. Translating it yields CASNPVEAFF.

The rearrangement links TRBV20-1 to TRBJ2-3; D remains ambiguous. With 5 bases removed from V and 1 base from J, the gap between germline ends came to 19 bases. The CDR3 has 16 residues. The V gene's germline CDR1 is DFQATT and CDR2 SNEGSKA (reference sequence). The CDR3 here is CSAPKIVGERTDTQYF. Written as DNA, the CDR3 is TGCAGTGCTCCCAAAATTGTCGGCGAGCGCACAGATACGCAGTATTTT.

The gene calls are TRBV7-8 and TRBJ2-5; D ambiguous. V was clipped by 2 bases and J by 5 bases, with 12 bases between them. In germline, CDR1 is SGHVS, CDR2 FQNEAQ. The CDR3 length is 14 residues. Written as DNA, the CDR3 is TGTGCCAGCAGCTTAACACAGCCCCTGGAGACCCAGTACTTC. It translates to CASSLTQPLETQYF.

This clonotype was recorded many times. The gene calls are TRBV7-9 and TRBJ2-1, with D maybe TRBD1 (6 bases). Germline V gene lookup returns CDR1 SEHNR and CDR2 FQNEAQ (reference sequence). This CDR3 has 15 residues. V was shortened by 1 base and J by 7 bases, with 14 bases between the two germline ends. The CDR3 bases are TGTGCCAGCAGCTTAGTGGGGGCTGTGGGTAATGAGCAGTTCTTC. This sequence encodes CASSLVGAVGNEQFF.

This chain connects TRBV3-1 to TRBJ1-1; possible D gene TRBD1, 5 bases. Germline lookup yields CDR1 LGHDT and CDR2 YNNKEL (reference sequence). CDR3 length: 16 amino acids. The V gene lost 3 bases and the J gene lost 1 base, with 15 bases spanning the gap. CDR3 sequence: CASSQDTFDRNTEAFF. CDR3 DNA sequence: TGTGCCAGCAGCCAGGACACTTTCGACAGGAACACTGAAGCTTTCTTT. Supplemented by reference TRBV3-1 and TRBJ1-1, the full variable domain reads DTAVSQTPKYLVTQMGNDKSIKCEQNLGHDTMYWYKQDSKKFLKIMFSYNNKELIINETVPNRFSPKSPDKAHLNLHINSLELGDSAVYFCASSQDTFDRNTEAFFGQGTRLTVV.

Points on this clonotype: One junction end does not reproduce the germline sequence, and a read error may be involved. The gene calls are TRBV5-8 and TRBJ1-4; the match to TRBD1 covers 8 bases. Per the germline V gene, CDR1 is SGHTS and CDR2 is YDEGEE. This CDR3 has 16 amino acids. CDR3 coding DNA: TGTACCAGCAGCCTCGGACAGGGAACAACTAATGAAAAACTGTTTTTT. This gives the protein CTSSLGQGTTNEKLFF.

This clonotype was observed a handful of times. The rearrangement links TRBV11-2 to TRBJ2-5, with no clear D. CDR1 SGHAT and CDR2 FQNNGV come from the germline V gene. Trimming removed 5 bases from V and 4 bases from J, with 14 bases in between. The CDR3 runs 14 residues. CDR3 loop: CASSPLRERETQYF. CDR3 nucleotides: TGTGCCAGCAGCCCCTTGCGCGAACGAGAGACCCAGTACTTC.

This clonotype has a count of ten or more. This chain uses TRBV7-8 with TRBJ2-3; TRBD1 or TRBD2 may be the D gene (5 bases each). This CDR3 is built from 16 residues. The germline V gene encodes CDR1 SGHVS and CDR2 FQNEAQ. V was shortened by 2 bases and J by 2 bases, with 14 bases between the two germline ends. CDR3 region: CASSLSGGGSTDTQYF. CDR3 nucleotide sequence: TGTGCCAGCAGCTTAAGTGGGGGTGGATCCACAGATACGCAGTATTTT.

V usage is TRBV7-9 and J usage is TRBJ1-1; D gene unclear. Germline V gene data show CDR1 as SEHNR and CDR2 as FQNEAQ (reference sequence). Trimming removed 5 bases from V and 1 base from J, with 14 bases in between. The CDR3 runs 15 residues. CDR3 sequence reads: CASSPATFRNTEAFF. In nucleotides, the CDR3 is TGTGCCAGCAGCCCCGCGACCTTTCGGAACACTGAAGCTTTCTTT.

This clonotype was seen ten or more times. V and J are TRBV7-3 and TRBJ2-1; D might be TRBD1 or TRBD2, each matching 5 bases. The CDR3 is 15 amino acids. V shed 1 base and J shed 4 bases, with 11 bases lying between them. Germline CDR1 reads SGHTA; CDR2 reads FQGTGA. The chain's CDR3 is CASSLIRGSYNEQFF. The CDR3 nucleotides read TGTGCCAGCAGCTTAATACGGGGCTCTTACAATGAGCAGTTCTTC.

The rearrangement joins TRBV12-5 to TRBJ1-2; 8 bases align to TRBD1. The J segment lost 0 bases and the V segment lost 6 bases, leaving 15 bases of the junction unmatched. Germline CDR1 LGHNT, CDR2 FRNRAP. The CDR3 consists of 18 residues. CDR3 DNA sequence: TGTGCTAGTGGCTTTGAGCAGGGGGCTTTCTTTTCTAACTATGGCTACACCTTC. Translation: CASGFEQGAFFSNYGYTF.

This clonotype was counted only a few times. The V gene is TRBV11-2, the J gene TRBJ2-5; 7 bases align to TRBD2. Germline V CDR1 and CDR2: SGHAT, FQNNGV. Trimming took 5 bases from V and 2 from J; bases not matched to a gene: 11. The CDR3 totals 16 residues. The CDR3 DNA sequence: TGTGCCAGCAGCCCCGGACTCGCGGGGGAACAAGAGACCCAGTACTTC. It specifies CASSPGLAGEQETQYF.

The sample holds a few counts of this clonotype. The gene calls are TRBV12-3 or TRBV12-4 and TRBJ2-2, with D tentatively TRBD2 (7 bases). The CDR3 runs 13 residues. Trimming removed 8 bases at V and 6 bases at J, with 13 bases between. CDR3 in DNA: TGTGCCAGCTCATCGGGGGGCCCCGGGGAGCTGTTTTTT. Protein product: CASSSGGPGELFF.

The chain carries TRBV15 and TRBJ2-5, with 7 positions matching TRBD2. Germline-derived CDR1 and CDR2 are LNHNV and YYDKDF (reference sequence). The J segment lost 3 bases and the V segment lost 0 bases, leaving 4 bases of the junction unmatched. CDR3 length equals 15 residues. The CDR3 loop is CATSRDRLAEETQYF. As DNA, the CDR3 is TGTGCCACCAGCAGAGATCGCCTAGCGGAAGAGACCCAGTACTTC.

This clonotype came up many times. This chain joins TRBV7-2 and TRBJ2-1; D gene ambiguous. Germline assignment: CDR1 SGHTA and CDR2 FQGNSA. Trimming left V 10 bases short and J 3 bases short, with 16 bases between. CDR3 length: 14 residues. CDR3 nucleotides: TGTGCCATTGTTCGTGGCAGCTACTACAATGAGCAGTTCTTC. Translated: CAIVRGSYYNEQFF.

This clonotype has just a few counts. This chain connects TRBV28 to TRBJ1-2; 8 bases agree with TRBD1. The V gene's germline CDR1 is MDHEN and CDR2 SYDVKM. With V trimmed by 5 bases and J by 1 base, 6 bases remained unmatched. The CDR3 sequence is 15 residues long. The CDR3 reads CASSISGGINYGYTF. The CDR3 DNA sequence: TGTGCCAGCAGTATCTCAGGGGGCATTAACTATGGCTACACCTTC.